This T cell receptor (beta chain) was sequenced during a study of cytomegalovirus exposure and HLA in healthy donors. Broader study findings: CMV serostatus was the sole immune exposure information available.

The PCR was carried out with 60 Vbeta primers and 13 Jbeta primers. Method: immunoSEQ multiplex PCR; TCRdb's copy keeps in-frame clones and lacks some. The sample lists approximately 190,000 clones, 81% seen once, with roughly 3.6% in the top ten. V lost 4 bases, J lost 3 bases, and 18 bases lay in between. Germline CDR1 SGHRS, CDR2 YFSETQ. This CDR3 comprises 16 residues. In the case of this clone: Its antigen is undetermined.

This clonotype was sampled from a man aged 35-49 years in good health and CMV-seropositive. The chain links TRBV5-1 to TRBJ2-3; possibly TRBD2 for D (7 bases). Sequencing used PBMCs. In nucleotides, the CDR3 is TGCGCCAGCAGCACCGGAGGGGGGGGGCCAACAGATACGCAGTATTTT. It codes for CASSTGGGGPTDTQYF. Complete variable domain (other parts from reference TRBV5-1 and TRBJ2-3): KAGVTQTPRYLIKTRGQQVTLSCSPISGHRSVSWYQQTPGQGLQFLFEYFSETQRNKGNFPGRFSGRQFSNSRSEMNVSTLELGDSALYLCASSTGGGGPTDTQYFGPGTRLTVL.